This T cell receptor beta chain was sequenced in a study of shared clonotypes between healthy human individuals. Trimming removed 8 bases from V and 2 bases from J, with 12 bases in between. The germline gives CDR1 SGHAT, CDR2 FQDESV (reference sequence). The CDR3 covers 14 residues. Into CD45RA+ naive and CD45RA-negative memory subsets, the CD4+ cells were split. Assay: immunoSEQ multiplex PCR; the TCRdb copy retains only in-frame clones and omits some. This table has over a million clones, roughly 75% appearing once. The receptor was derived from a young man in good health. Sequencing used memory CD4+ T cells sorted from blood. Subset of the sample: CD45RA-negative fraction. The rearrangement joins TRBV11-1 to TRBJ2-2; possibly TRBD2 for D (6 bases). The DNA for the CDR3 is TGTGCCAGCTTCGGGACTGCAAACACCGGGGAGCTGTTTTTT. This sequence encodes CASFGTANTGELFF. Combining the CDR3 with reference TRBV11-1 and TRBJ2-2 gives the whole variable domain EAEVAQSPRYKITEKSQAVAFWCDPISGHATLYWYRQILGQGPELLVQFQDESVVDDSQLPKDRFSAERLKGVDSTLKIQPAELGDSAMYLCASFGTANTGELFFGEGSRLTVL.